The 22 T cell receptor beta chains presented below share a single source sample, sequenced in a study of CXCR3-negative and CXCR3-positive naive CD8 T cells. Preparation of TRB cDNA libraries relied on 5' RACE carrying UMI labels. One entry per CDR3 protein, without DNA, is what TCRdb gives after re-calling the 5' RACE reads. The sample table sets out tens of thousands of distinct CDR3 sequences. Sequencing was done on a sample of memory CD8+ T cells from blood. These receptors were taken from a human donor in good health. Some clones in this sample may be carry-over from other donors' samples.

V gene TRBV3-1 combines with J gene TRBJ1-5; TCRdb designates TRBD1, a call that cannot be tested without DNA. Per the germline V gene, CDR1 is LGHDT and CDR2 is YNNKEL (reference sequence). CDR3 size: 17 residues. The CDR3 sequence: CASSHSGTGGWDQPQHF.

The V and J genes are TRBV7-2 and TRBJ2-7; checking the TCRdb D call of TRBD2 is not possible without DNA. The CDR3 is 15 residues long. The germline V gene encodes CDR1 SGHTA and CDR2 FQGNSA. CDR3 protein: CASSPGLAGRTEQYF.

The CDR3 sequence: CASSSSFSTEAFF. V and J are TRBV7-8 and TRBJ1-1. Germline CDR1 and CDR2: SGHVS and FQNEAQ. This CDR3 comprises 13 residues.

The chain employs TRBV7-9 and TRBJ2-2; TCRdb reports TRBD1, a call that lacks DNA to check it against. Per germline, CDR1 SEHNR and CDR2 FQNEAQ (reference sequence). The CDR3 covers 15 residues. CDR3 residues: CASSSPLGGTGELFF.

The J gene is TRBJ2-3, the V gene TRBV20-1; with no DNA, the TCRdb D assignment of TRBD2 cannot be verified. This CDR3 region has 17 residues. Germline-derived CDR1 and CDR2 are DFQATT and SNEGSKA (reference sequence). Here the CDR3 reads CSATPGRLAGAEDTQYF.

This clonotype ranks as large in terms of frequency. This rearrangement joins TRBV6-4 to TRBJ2-1; TCRdb indicates TRBD2, and absent DNA this call remains unverified. This CDR3 is 16 amino acids long. From germline, CDR1 is MRHNA and CDR2 SNTAGT. This CDR3 is CASSDSASGGAHEQFF.

The chain uses TRBV6-2 or TRBV6-3 and TRBJ2-1; the TCRdb D gene call, TRBD1, has no DNA to confirm it. The CDR3 runs to 15 residues. Germline CDR1 is MNHEY and CDR2 is SVGEGT. CDR3 region: CASSFDEGAFNEQFF.

The chain uses TRBV28 and TRBJ2-1; the D call of TRBD2 rests on TCRdb alone, since no DNA is present to check it. The CDR3 is 14 amino acids. Germline values: CDR1 MDHEN, CDR2 SYDVKM. The CDR3 reads CASCWSGTNNEQFF. Full variable domain (missing parts from reference TRBV28 and TRBJ2-1): DVKVTQSSRYLVKRTGEKVFLECVQDMDHENMFWYRQDPGLGLRLIYFSYDVKMKEKGDIPEGYSVSREKKERFSLILESASTNQTSMYLCASCWSGTNNEQFFGPGTRLTVL.

V is TRBV29-1 and J is TRBJ2-5; no DNA is available, so the TRBD1 call from TCRdb remains unchecked. Germline V gene data show CDR1 as SQVTM and CDR2 as ANQGSEA. The CDR3 runs 19 residues. The CDR3 protein is CSVEEGTTPARLPQETQYF.

The chain has TRBV11-2 and TRBJ2-7; TCRdb picks TRBD2, but there is no DNA to check that call. Germline CDR1 reads SGHAT; CDR2 reads FQNNGV. The CDR3 length is 13 residues. This CDR3 is CASSLTGGFEQYF.

The V gene is TRBV20-1, the J gene TRBJ2-7; TCRdb proposes TRBD2, but this gene call is untestable without DNA. This CDR3 has 17 residues. Germline lookup yields CDR1 DFQATT and CDR2 SNEGSKA (reference sequence). CDR3 region: CSASQGLAGGGSYEQYF.

The chain carries TRBV3-1 and TRBJ1-2. The V gene's germline CDR1 is LGHDT and CDR2 YNNKEL (reference sequence). The CDR3 is 17 residues long. The CDR3 loop is CASSQDSPDRTFYGYTF.

The chain couples TRBV6-5 to TRBJ1-1; the TCRdb D gene call, TRBD1, has no DNA to confirm it. This CDR3 has 15 amino acids. Germline V lookup: CDR1 MNHEY, CDR2 SVGAGI. The CDR3 loop reads CASSYGQGVNTEAFF.

This sequence joins TRBV7-8 and TRBJ2-7; TCRdb selects TRBD1, and the lack of DNA leaves this call unchecked. Germline V CDR1 and CDR2: SGHVS, FQNEAQ. This CDR3 contains 17 residues. CDR3 amino acids: CASSLEGGVAENWKQYF.

The chain has TRBV20-1 and TRBJ2-7; with no DNA, the TCRdb D assignment of TRBD2 cannot be verified. Germline V gives CDR1 DFQATT, CDR2 SNEGSKA (reference sequence). The CDR3 is 14 residues long. CDR3 in amino acids: CSATGDSSSYEQYF.

CDR3 protein: CASSLASVGSYEQYF. This chain links TRBV7-9 with TRBJ2-7. There are 15 residues in the CDR3. The germline V gene has CDR1 SEHNR and CDR2 FQNEAQ (reference sequence).

The rearrangement links TRBV7-8 to TRBJ2-7; TCRdb's D call, TRBD1, is unchecked because there is no DNA. The germline CDR1 and CDR2 sequences are SGHVS and FQNEAQ. The length of the CDR3 is 18 residues. Here the CDR3 reads CASRRGLLRARDSYEQYF.

The gene calls are TRBV15 and TRBJ2-3; the D gene TCRdb calls, TRBD1, cannot be checked with no DNA. The CDR3 is made up of 15 amino acids. The germline CDR1 and CDR2 sequences are LNHNV and YYDKDF (reference sequence). The CDR3 region is CATSRDSGSTDTQYF.

V gene TRBV10-1 combines with J gene TRBJ1-2. This CDR3 region has 14 residues. The V gene's germline CDR1 is WNHNN and CDR2 SYGVQD (reference sequence). CDR3 region: CASSVISWGYGYTF.

J is TRBJ2-2 and V is TRBV2; the D call of TRBD1 rests on TCRdb alone, since no DNA is present to check it. This CDR3 spans 15 amino acids. The germline V gene has CDR1 SNHLY and CDR2 FYNNEI. The CDR3 loop is CASSHLDSYTGELFF.

This chain links TRBV6-2 or TRBV6-3 with TRBJ2-7; TCRdb lists TRBD1, though no DNA is available to test this call. The CDR3 length is 13 residues. The V gene's germline CDR1 is MNHEY and CDR2 SVGEGT. The chain's CDR3 is CASSGGNSYEQYF.

The chain is built from TRBV6-5 and TRBJ2-7; the D gene TCRdb calls, TRBD1, cannot be checked with no DNA. The CDR3 has 15 amino acids. The V gene's germline CDR1 is MNHEY and CDR2 SVGAGI. The CDR3 spells CASSQGFAGTYEQYF.